This T cell receptor (beta chain) emerged from a study of T cell changes during pregnancy in multiple sclerosis. TCRdb's copy holds only in-frame clones and misses some; the assay was immunoSEQ multiplex PCR. Among more than 50,000 clones listed, 89% were seen once. This clone was seen only once. CDR3 length: 13 residues. Trimming stripped 4 bases from V and 2 bases from J, with 11 bases between. CDR1 and CDR2 from the germline V gene are GTSNPN and SVGIG (reference sequence). This chain connects TRBV30 to TRBJ2-5; D unresolved. This specimen was peripheral blood, taken in the first trimester of pregnancy. The TCR sequence derives from a female donor with multiple sclerosis, enrolled in a pregnancy study. As DNA, the CDR3 is TGTGCCTGGACTGACACCTCTCAAGAGACCCAGTACTTC. Its translation: CAWTDTSQETQYF.